A selection of T cell receptor beta chains follows, all from one sample in a study of post-analysis software for immune sequencing data. TCRdb processed the PCR reads anew with MiXCR; each CDR3 protein has one entry. The data contain about 820,000 distinct CDR3 sequences, under 70% of them seen just once; the ten biggest clones take up approximately 4.5%. The sequencing sample was made of blood. All receptors come from a girl aged 5-17 years with multiple sclerosis. Both conserved end residues are part of each CDR3. Each record gives: clone size, V gene, D gene, J gene, CDR3 protein, CDR3 DNA. D genes are given only for firm matches. Clone size, where shown, is once, few, many, or a class for clones that have expanded.

abundance: few
v_gene: TRBV29-1
d_gene: TRBD2
j_gene: TRBJ2-5
CDR3aa: CSSSASGRAETQYF
CDR3nt: TGCAGCTCCTCGGCTAGCGGGAGAGCAGAGACCCAGTACTTC

abundance: few
v_gene: TRBV3-1
d_gene: NA
j_gene: TRBJ2-1
CDR3aa: CASSQKGGLGPGQFF
CDR3nt: TGTGCCAGCAGCCAAAAAGGGGGTCTAGGCCCTGGACAGTTCTTC

abundance: few
v_gene: TRBV12-3/TRBV12-4
d_gene: NA
j_gene: TRBJ1-2
CDR3aa: CASMPRNYGGYTF
CDR3nt: TGTGCCAGCATGCCCCGAAACTACGGTGGCTACACCTTC

abundance: few
v_gene: TRBV20-1
d_gene: NA
j_gene: TRBJ1-1
CDR3aa: CSAREIQGSNTEAFF
CDR3nt: TGCAGTGCTAGAGAAATACAGGGTTCGAACACTGAAGCTTTCTTT

abundance: NA
v_gene: TRBV9
d_gene: TRBD1
j_gene: TRBJ1-2
CDR3aa: CASSVGTQGADGYTF
CDR3nt: TGTGCCAGCAGCGTAGGAACACAGGGGGCGGATGGCTACACCTTC

abundance: NA
v_gene: TRBV30
d_gene: NA
j_gene: TRBJ1-5
CDR3aa: CAWSVQGQPQHF
CDR3nt: TGTGCCTGGAGTGTACAGGGTCAGCCCCAGCATTTT

abundance: NA
v_gene: TRBV7-9
d_gene: TRBD2
j_gene: TRBJ2-3
CDR3aa: CASSPIGRTSTDTQYF
CDR3nt: TGTGCCAGCAGCCCTATCGGGAGGACTAGCACAGATACGCAGTATTTT

abundance: few
v_gene: TRBV29-1
d_gene: NA
j_gene: TRBJ2-5
CDR3aa: CSVSRGNEQYF
CDR3nt: TGCAGCGTGAGCAGGGGCAATGAGCAGTACTTC

abundance: NA
v_gene: TRBV20-1
d_gene: NA
j_gene: TRBJ2-5
CDR3aa: CSAPSSGSLQETQYF
CDR3nt: TGCAGTGCCCCCTCTAGTGGGAGCCTCCAAGAGACCCAGTACTTC

abundance: NA
v_gene: TRBV7-8
d_gene: NA
j_gene: TRBJ2-7
CDR3aa: CASSLPLQGYEQYF
CDR3nt: TGTGCCAGCAGCTTGCCGCTACAGGGCTACGAGCAGTACTTC

abundance: NA
v_gene: TRBV14
d_gene: TRBD1
j_gene: TRBJ2-7
CDR3aa: CASSPRTGGVRASEQYF
CDR3nt: TGTGCCAGCAGCCCCCGGACAGGGGGAGTCAGGGCGAGCGAGCAGTACTTC

abundance: few
v_gene: TRBV5-1
d_gene: NA
j_gene: TRBJ1-2
CDR3aa: CASSFVEGVHYGYTF
CDR3nt: TGCGCCAGCAGCTTCGTGGAGGGCGTCCACTATGGCTACACCTTC

abundance: NA
v_gene: TRBV7-6
d_gene: NA
j_gene: TRBJ1-2
CDR3aa: CAIITGNYGYTF
CDR3nt: TGTGCCATTATCACAGGGAACTATGGCTACACCTTC

abundance: once
v_gene: TRBV12-3/TRBV12-4
d_gene: NA
j_gene: TRBJ1-2
CDR3aa: CASSFGPTTGIDGYTF
CDR3nt: TGTGCCAGCAGTTTCGGGCCTACCACAGGGATCGATGGCTACACCTTC

abundance: NA
v_gene: TRBV20-1
d_gene: NA
j_gene: TRBJ2-5
CDR3aa: CSAILQGAETQYF
CDR3nt: TGCAGTGCTATCCTACAGGGTGCAGAGACCCAGTACTTC

abundance: few
v_gene: TRBV29-1
d_gene: NA
j_gene: TRBJ2-1
CDR3aa: CSVEDLGADPADNEQFF
CDR3nt: TGCAGCGTTGAAGATCTCGGTGCAGACCCAGCCGACAATGAGCAGTTCTTC

abundance: NA
v_gene: TRBV2
d_gene: TRBD2
j_gene: TRBJ2-1
CDR3aa: CASSESGAGGPFNEQFF
CDR3nt: TGTGCCAGCAGTGAAAGTGGGGCGGGGGGGCCGTTCAATGAGCAGTTCTTC

abundance: NA
v_gene: TRBV6-5
d_gene: TRBD2
j_gene: TRBJ2-3
CDR3aa: CASSYSSLAGGNTDTQYF
CDR3nt: TGTGCCAGCAGTTACTCATCACTAGCGGGAGGGAATACAGATACGCAGTATTTT

abundance: NA
v_gene: TRBV12-3/TRBV12-4
d_gene: NA
j_gene: TRBJ1-1
CDR3aa: CASSLGGESTEAFF
CDR3nt: TGTGCCAGCAGTCTTGGCGGGGAAAGCACTGAAGCTTTCTTT

abundance: NA
v_gene: TRBV19
d_gene: NA
j_gene: TRBJ1-2
CDR3aa: CASSMGENGGYTF
CDR3nt: TGTGCCAGTAGTATGGGAGAGAACGGCGGCTACACCTTC

abundance: once
v_gene: TRBV7-3
d_gene: TRBD2
j_gene: TRBJ2-1
CDR3aa: CASSLMAGGLGEQFF
CDR3nt: TGTGCCAGCAGCTTAATGGCGGGGGGGCTTGGTGAGCAGTTCTTC

abundance: NA
v_gene: TRBV7-3
d_gene: NA
j_gene: TRBJ2-3
CDR3aa: CASSLTEGADTQYF
CDR3nt: TGTGCCAGCAGCTTAACCGAGGGGGCAGATACGCAGTATTTT

abundance: few
v_gene: TRBV25-1
d_gene: TRBD2
j_gene: TRBJ2-7
CDR3aa: CASSAPGLAFYEQYF
CDR3nt: TGTGCCAGCAGTGCCCCAGGACTAGCGTTCTACGAGCAGTACTTC

abundance: NA
v_gene: TRBV20-1
d_gene: TRBD1
j_gene: TRBJ2-7
CDR3aa: CSAIRQGVTYEQYF
CDR3nt: TGCAGTGCGATTCGACAGGGGGTGACTTACGAGCAGTACTTC

abundance: few
v_gene: TRBV7-2
d_gene: TRBD1
j_gene: TRBJ2-7
CDR3aa: CASSWDRASSYEQYF
CDR3nt: TGTGCCAGCAGCTGGGACAGGGCCAGCTCCTACGAGCAGTACTTC

abundance: NA
v_gene: TRBV7-8
d_gene: TRBD1
j_gene: TRBJ1-1
CDR3aa: CASSGRTGNTEAFF
CDR3nt: TGTGCCAGCAGCGGTAGGACAGGGAACACTGAAGCTTTCTTT

abundance: NA
v_gene: TRBV29-1
d_gene: TRBD1
j_gene: TRBJ1-1
CDR3aa: CRTGKNTEAFF
CDR3nt: TGCAGGACAGGGAAGAACACTGAAGCTTTCTTT

abundance: NA
v_gene: TRBV20-1
d_gene: NA
j_gene: TRBJ2-1
CDR3aa: CSTRPNEQFF
CDR3nt: TGCAGTACACGGCCCAATGAGCAGTTCTTC

abundance: NA
v_gene: TRBV20-1
d_gene: TRBD2
j_gene: TRBJ2-7
CDR3aa: CSASRLAGEAHIYEQYF
CDR3nt: TGCAGTGCCTCTCGACTAGCGGGAGAGGCCCACATCTACGAGCAGTACTTC

abundance: few
v_gene: TRBV5-6
d_gene: NA
j_gene: TRBJ2-7
CDR3aa: CASSLVGRHEQYF
CDR3nt: TGTGCCAGCAGCTTGGTTGGGCGCCACGAGCAGTACTTC

abundance: NA
v_gene: TRBV11-3
d_gene: NA
j_gene: TRBJ2-1
CDR3aa: CASSLGPGRGKAYNEQFF
CDR3nt: TGTGCCAGCAGCTTAGGGCCCGGTAGGGGAAAGGCCTACAATGAGCAGTTCTTC

abundance: NA
v_gene: TRBV10-3
d_gene: NA
j_gene: TRBJ1-2
CDR3aa: CAISPGGSNYGYIF
CDR3nt: TGTGCCATCAGTCCCGGGGGATCTAACTATGGCTACATCTTC

abundance: NA
v_gene: TRBV29-1
d_gene: TRBD1
j_gene: TRBJ2-2
CDR3aa: CSVEPRTGTSGELFF
CDR3nt: TGCAGCGTTGAACCGAGGACAGGAACCTCCGGGGAGCTGTTTTTT

abundance: few
v_gene: TRBV7-9
d_gene: TRBD1
j_gene: TRBJ1-1
CDR3aa: CASSLDGTANTEAFF
CDR3nt: TGTGCCAGCAGCTTAGATGGGACAGCGAACACTGAAGCTTTCTTT

abundance: NA
v_gene: TRBV4-2
d_gene: NA
j_gene: TRBJ1-2
CDR3aa: CASSQEGQILYGYTF
CDR3nt: TGTGCCAGCAGCCAAGAAGGACAGATTCTCTATGGCTACACCTTC

abundance: NA
v_gene: TRBV27
d_gene: NA
j_gene: TRBJ2-7
CDR3aa: CVSSPSQYEQYF
CDR3nt: TGTGTCAGCAGTCCCTCGCAATACGAGCAGTACTTC

abundance: NA
v_gene: TRBV3-1
d_gene: NA
j_gene: TRBJ2-7
CDR3aa: CASSQDYKGYEQYF
CDR3nt: TGTGCCAGCAGCCAAGACTATAAGGGGTACGAGCAGTACTTC

abundance: few
v_gene: TRBV24-1
d_gene: NA
j_gene: TRBJ2-7
CDR3aa: CATSDRQTGQTYEQYF
CDR3nt: TGTGCCACCAGTGACCGCCAAACGGGGCAAACCTACGAGCAGTACTTC

abundance: few
v_gene: TRBV5-1
d_gene: NA
j_gene: TRBJ2-7
CDR3aa: CASSLVPTEQYF
CDR3nt: TGCGCCAGCAGCCTGGTTCCAACCGAGCAGTACTTC

abundance: few
v_gene: TRBV7-2
d_gene: NA
j_gene: TRBJ2-1
CDR3aa: CASSLPRTPYNEQFF
CDR3nt: TGTGCCAGCAGCTTACCCAGAACCCCCTACAATGAGCAGTTCTTC

abundance: many
v_gene: TRBV5-1
d_gene: TRBD2
j_gene: TRBJ2-3
CDR3aa: CASSLGLAGTDTQYF
CDR3nt: TGTGCCAGCAGCTTGGGACTAGCGGGGACAGATACGCAGTATTTT

abundance: NA
v_gene: TRBV5-4
d_gene: TRBD2
j_gene: TRBJ2-5
CDR3aa: CASSLPGRAFETQYF
CDR3nt: TGTGCCAGCAGCTTGCCCGGGAGGGCCTTCGAGACCCAGTACTTC

abundance: NA
v_gene: TRBV4-1
d_gene: TRBD1
j_gene: TRBJ1-2
CDR3aa: CASSQPDRDGDGYTF
CDR3nt: TGCGCCAGCAGCCAACCGGACAGGGATGGGGATGGCTACACCTTC

abundance: NA
v_gene: TRBV10-3
d_gene: NA
j_gene: TRBJ2-7
CDR3aa: CAISDPTSERPYEQYF
CDR3nt: TGTGCCATCAGTGACCCGACTTCGGAAAGACCCTACGAGCAGTACTTC

abundance: few
v_gene: TRBV25-1
d_gene: NA
j_gene: TRBJ2-5
CDR3aa: CASSDPGLRETQYF
CDR3nt: TGTGCCAGCAGTGATCCGGGACTCAGAGAGACCCAGTACTTC